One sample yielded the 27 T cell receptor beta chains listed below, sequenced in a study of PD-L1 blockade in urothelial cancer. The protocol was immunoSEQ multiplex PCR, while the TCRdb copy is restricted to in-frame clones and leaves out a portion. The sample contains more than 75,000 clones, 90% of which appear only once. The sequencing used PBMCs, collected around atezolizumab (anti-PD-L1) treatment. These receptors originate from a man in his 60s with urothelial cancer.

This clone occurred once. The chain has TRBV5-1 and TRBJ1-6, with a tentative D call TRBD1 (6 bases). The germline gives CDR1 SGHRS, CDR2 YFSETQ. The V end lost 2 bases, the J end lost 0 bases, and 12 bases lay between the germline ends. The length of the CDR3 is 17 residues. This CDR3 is CASSLRDRSSYNSPLHF. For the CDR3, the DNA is TGCGCCAGCAGCTTACGAGACAGGAGCTCCTATAATTCACCCCTCCACTTT.

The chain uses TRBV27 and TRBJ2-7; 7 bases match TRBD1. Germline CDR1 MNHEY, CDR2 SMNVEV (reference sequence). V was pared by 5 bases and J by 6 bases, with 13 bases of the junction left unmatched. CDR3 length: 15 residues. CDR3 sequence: CASSEGQTLRAEQYF. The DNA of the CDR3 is TGTGCCAGCAGTGAGGGACAGACTTTAAGGGCCGAGCAGTACTTC.

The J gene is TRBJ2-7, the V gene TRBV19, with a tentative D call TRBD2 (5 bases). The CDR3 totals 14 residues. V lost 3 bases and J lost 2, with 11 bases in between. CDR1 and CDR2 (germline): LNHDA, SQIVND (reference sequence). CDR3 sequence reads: CASSISFGAYEQYF. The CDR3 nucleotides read TGTGCCAGTAGTATTAGCTTCGGGGCCTACGAGCAGTACTTC.

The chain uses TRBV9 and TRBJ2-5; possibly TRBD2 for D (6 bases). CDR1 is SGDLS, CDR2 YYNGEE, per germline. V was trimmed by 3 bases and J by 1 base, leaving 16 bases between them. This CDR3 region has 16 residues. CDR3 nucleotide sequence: TGTGCCAGCAGCGCGATGGAGGGTGGGCCCCAAGAGACCCAGTACTTC. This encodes CASSAMEGGPQETQYF.

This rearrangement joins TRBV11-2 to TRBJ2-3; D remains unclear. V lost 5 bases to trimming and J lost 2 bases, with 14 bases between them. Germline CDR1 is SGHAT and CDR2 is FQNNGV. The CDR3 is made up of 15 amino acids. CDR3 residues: CASSTARHDTDTQYF. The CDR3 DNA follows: TGTGCCAGCAGCACAGCACGACATGACACAGATACGCAGTATTTT.

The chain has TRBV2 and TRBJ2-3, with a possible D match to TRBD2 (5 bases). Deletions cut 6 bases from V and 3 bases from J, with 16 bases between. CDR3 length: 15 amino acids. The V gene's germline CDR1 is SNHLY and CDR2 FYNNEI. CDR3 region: CASSDPRGRTDTQYF. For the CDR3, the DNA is TGTGCCAGCAGCGATCCCAGAGGGAGAACAGATACGCAGTATTTT.

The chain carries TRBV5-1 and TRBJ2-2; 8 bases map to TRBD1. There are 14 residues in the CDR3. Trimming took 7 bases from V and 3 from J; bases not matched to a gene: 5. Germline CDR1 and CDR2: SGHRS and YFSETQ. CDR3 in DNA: TGCGCCAGCTCCCCGGACAGGGACACCGGGGAGCTGTTTTTT. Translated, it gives CASSPDRDTGELFF.

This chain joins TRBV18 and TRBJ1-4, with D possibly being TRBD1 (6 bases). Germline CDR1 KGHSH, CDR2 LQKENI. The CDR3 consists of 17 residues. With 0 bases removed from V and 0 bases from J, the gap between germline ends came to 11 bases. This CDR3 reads CASSPPVRGSTNEKLFF. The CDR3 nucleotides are TGTGCCAGCTCACCACCGGTCAGGGGCTCAACTAATGAAAAACTGTTTTTT.

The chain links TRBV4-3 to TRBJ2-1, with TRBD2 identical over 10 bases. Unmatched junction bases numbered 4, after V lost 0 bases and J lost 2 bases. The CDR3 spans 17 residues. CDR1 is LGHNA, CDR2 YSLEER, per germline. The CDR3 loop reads CASSQDHSGGPYNEQFF. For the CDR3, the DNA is TGCGCCAGCAGCCAAGATCATAGCGGGGGGCCCTACAATGAGCAGTTCTTC.

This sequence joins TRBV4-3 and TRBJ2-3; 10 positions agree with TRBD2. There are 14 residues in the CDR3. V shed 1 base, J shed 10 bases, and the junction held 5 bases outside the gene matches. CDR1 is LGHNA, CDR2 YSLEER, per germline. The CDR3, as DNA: TGCGCCAGCAGCCAAGCCACTAGCGGGATTGCGCAGTATTTT. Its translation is CASSQATSGIAQYF.

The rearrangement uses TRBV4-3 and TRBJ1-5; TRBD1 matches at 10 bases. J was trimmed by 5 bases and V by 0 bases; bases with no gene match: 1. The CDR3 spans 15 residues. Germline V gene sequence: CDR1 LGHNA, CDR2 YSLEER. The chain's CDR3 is CASSQDGTGDQPQHF. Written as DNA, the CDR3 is TGCGCCAGCAGCCAAGATGGGACAGGGGATCAGCCCCAGCATTTT.

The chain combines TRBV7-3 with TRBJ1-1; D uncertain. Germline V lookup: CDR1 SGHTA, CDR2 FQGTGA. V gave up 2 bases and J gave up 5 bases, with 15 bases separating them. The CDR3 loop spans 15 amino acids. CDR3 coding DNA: TGTGCCAGCAGCTTAGAGCCAAGTTTCATTACTGAAGCTTTCTTT. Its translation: CASSLEPSFITEAFF. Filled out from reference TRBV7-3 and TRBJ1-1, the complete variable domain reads GAGVSQTPSNKVTEKGKYVELRCDPISGHTALYWYRQSLGQGPEFLIYFQGTGAADDSGLPNDRFFAVRPEGSVSTLKIQRTERGDSAVYLCASSLEPSFITEAFFGQGTRLTVV.

The CDR3 here is CASRLGHLSPLYEQYF. The CDR3 bases are TGTGCCAGCAGACTGGGGCATTTAAGTCCTTTGTACGAGCAGTACTTC. This rearrangement joins TRBV5-6 to TRBJ2-7; possible D gene TRBD1, 5 bases. V was trimmed by 5 bases and J by 4 bases, leaving 22 bases between them. This CDR3 region has 16 residues. The V gene's germline CDR1 is SGHDT and CDR2 YYEEEE. Complete variable domain (other parts from reference TRBV5-6 and TRBJ2-7): DAGVTQSPTHLIKTRGQQVTLRCSPKSGHDTVSWYQQALGQGPQFIFQYYEEEERQRGNFPDRFSGHQFPNYSSELNVNALLLGDSALYLCASRLGHLSPLYEQYFGPGTRLTVT.

The CDR3 loop reads CASLSAPGQGAGYTF. In nucleotides, the CDR3 is TGCGCCAGCCTTTCCGCGCCAGGACAGGGGGCCGGCTACACCTTC. This chain joins TRBV5-1 and TRBJ1-2; 11 bases map to TRBD1. The V gene's germline CDR1 is SGHRS and CDR2 YFSETQ. CDR3 length: 15 amino acids. V was pared by 7 bases and J by 8 bases, with 13 bases of the junction left unmatched.

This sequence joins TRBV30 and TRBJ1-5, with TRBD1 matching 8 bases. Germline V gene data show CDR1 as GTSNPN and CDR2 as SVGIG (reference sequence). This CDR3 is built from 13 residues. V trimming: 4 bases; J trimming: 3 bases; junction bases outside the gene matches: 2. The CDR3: CAWTGGFNQPQHF. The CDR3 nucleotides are TGTGCCTGGACAGGGGGCTTCAATCAGCCCCAGCATTTT.

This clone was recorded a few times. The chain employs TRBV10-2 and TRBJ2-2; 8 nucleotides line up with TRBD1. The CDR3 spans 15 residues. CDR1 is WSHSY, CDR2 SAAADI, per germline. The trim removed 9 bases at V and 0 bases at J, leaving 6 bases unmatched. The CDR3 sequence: CASTPTGANTGELFF. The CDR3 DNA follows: TGCGCCAGTACGCCGACAGGGGCGAACACCGGGGAGCTGTTTTTT.

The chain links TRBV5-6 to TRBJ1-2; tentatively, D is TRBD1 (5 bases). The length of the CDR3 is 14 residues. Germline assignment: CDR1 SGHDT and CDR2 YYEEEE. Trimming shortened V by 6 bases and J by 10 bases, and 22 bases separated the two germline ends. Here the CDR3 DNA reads TGTGCCAGCATCGCCCCAGGGCTGGGGGGGGACTACACCTTC. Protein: CASIAPGLGGDYTF.

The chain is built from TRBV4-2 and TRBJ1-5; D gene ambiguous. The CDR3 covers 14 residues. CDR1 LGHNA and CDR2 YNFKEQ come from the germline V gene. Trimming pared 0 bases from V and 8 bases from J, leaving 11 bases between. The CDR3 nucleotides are TGTGCCAGCAGCCAAGAGATCAGAAACAAGCCCCAGCATTTT. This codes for CASSQEIRNKPQHF.

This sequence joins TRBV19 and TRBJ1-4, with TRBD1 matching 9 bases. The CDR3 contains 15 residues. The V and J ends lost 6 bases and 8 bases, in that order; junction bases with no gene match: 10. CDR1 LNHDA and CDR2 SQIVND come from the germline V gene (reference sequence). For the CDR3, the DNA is TGTGCCAGTAGCGCACAGGGGGCGAAGGGAGAAAAACTGTTTTTT. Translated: CASSAQGAKGEKLFF.

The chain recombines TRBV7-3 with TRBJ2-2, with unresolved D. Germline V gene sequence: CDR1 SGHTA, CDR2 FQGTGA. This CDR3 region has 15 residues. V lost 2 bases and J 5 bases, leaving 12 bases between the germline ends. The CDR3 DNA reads TGTGCCAGCAGCTTAGAACCCGGAGTAACCGGGGAGCTGTTTTTT. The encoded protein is CASSLEPGVTGELFF.

The DNA of the CDR3 is TGTGCCAGCAGCCAAGATCGGACAGGGTGGTACGAGCAGTACTTC. Amino acid sequence: CASSQDRTGWYEQYF. The chain employs TRBV4-2 and TRBJ2-7; 8 nucleotides match TRBD1. The length of the CDR3 is 15 residues. The ends lost 0 bases at V and 4 bases at J; junction bases unmatched: 5. Germline loops: CDR1 LGHNA, CDR2 YNFKEQ.

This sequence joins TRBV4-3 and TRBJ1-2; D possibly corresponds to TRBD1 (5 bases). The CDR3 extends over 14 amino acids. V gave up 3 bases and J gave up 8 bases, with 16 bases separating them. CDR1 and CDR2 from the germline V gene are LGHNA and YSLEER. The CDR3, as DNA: TGCGCCAGCAGCCAGACAGCTGGGAATGAGGGCTACACCTTC. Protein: CASSQTAGNEGYTF.

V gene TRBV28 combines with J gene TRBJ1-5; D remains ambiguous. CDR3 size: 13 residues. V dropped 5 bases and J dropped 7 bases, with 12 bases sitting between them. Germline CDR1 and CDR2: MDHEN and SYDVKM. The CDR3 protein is CASSTSAEQPQHF. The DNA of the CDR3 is TGTGCCAGCAGTACTTCCGCGGAACAGCCCCAGCATTTT.

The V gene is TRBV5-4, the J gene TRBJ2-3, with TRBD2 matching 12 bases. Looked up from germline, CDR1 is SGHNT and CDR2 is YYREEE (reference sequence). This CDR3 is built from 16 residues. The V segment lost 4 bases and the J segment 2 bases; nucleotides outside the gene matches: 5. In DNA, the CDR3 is TGTGCCAGCAGCCCGGGACTAGCGGGTACCACAGATACGCAGTATTTT. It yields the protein CASSPGLAGTTDTQYF.

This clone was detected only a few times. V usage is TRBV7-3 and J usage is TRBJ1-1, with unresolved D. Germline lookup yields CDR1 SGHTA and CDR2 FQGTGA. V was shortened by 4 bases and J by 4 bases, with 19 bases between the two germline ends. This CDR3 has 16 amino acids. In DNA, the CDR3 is TGTGCCAGCAGCTCTAGCCCAGTGGGAGGCGGCACTGAAGCTTTCTTT. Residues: CASSSSPVGGGTEAFF. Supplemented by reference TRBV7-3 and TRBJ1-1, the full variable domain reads GAGVSQTPSNKVTEKGKYVELRCDPISGHTALYWYRQSLGQGPEFLIYFQGTGAADDSGLPNDRFFAVRPEGSVSTLKIQRTERGDSAVYLCASSSSPVGGGTEAFFGQGTRLTVV.

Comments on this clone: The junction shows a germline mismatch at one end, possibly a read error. The CDR3 DNA reads TGTGCCAGCAGTCTACCCCCCTCGGCAGGGTCCAACGAACAGTACTTC. This encodes CASSLPPSAGSNEQYF. This chain joins TRBV28 and TRBJ2-7; possible D gene TRBD1, 5 bases. The germline V gene encodes CDR1 MDHEN and CDR2 SYDVKM. This CDR3 is 16 amino acids long.

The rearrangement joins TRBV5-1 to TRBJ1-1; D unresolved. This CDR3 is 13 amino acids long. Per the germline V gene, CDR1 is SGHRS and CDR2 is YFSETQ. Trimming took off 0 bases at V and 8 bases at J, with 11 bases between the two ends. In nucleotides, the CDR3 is TGCGCCAGCAGCTTGGCCAGGCCAATGGAAGCTTTCTTT. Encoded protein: CASSLARPMEAFF.